These T cell receptor beta chains were read from a single sample in a study of blood T cell repertoires in COVID-19. Data came from immunoSEQ multiplex PCR; TCRdb stores just in-frame clones and leaves some out. The sample consists of a few hundred thousand clones, 85% to 90% of them appearing once. The sample consisted of PBMCs or T cells enriched from blood (not recorded which). The receptors stem from a middle-aged man who had recovered from COVID-19. Both conserved end residues are part of each CDR3. The listing skips clone size in some rows; elsewhere it reads once, few, many or a size class.

V gene: TRBV4-3
clone size: NA
CDR3 protein: CASSQVAGPTEAFF

V gene: TRBV10-2
clone size: NA
CDR3 protein: CASSETSGIMDTQYF

V gene: TRBV19
clone size: NA
CDR3 protein: CASSPNEGLIVNTEAFF

V gene: TRBV3-1/TRBV3-2
clone size: NA
CDR3 protein: CASSQVAGGVASGTEQFF

V gene: TRBV2
clone size: NA
CDR3 protein: CASIMTEANEKLFF

V gene: TRBV11-2
clone size: NA
CDR3 protein: CASSLGTNLRFGEQFF

V gene: TRBV12-5
clone size: NA
CDR3 protein: CASGLYPGVSSTDTQYF

V gene: TRBV7-9
clone size: NA
CDR3 protein: CASKINTEAFF

V gene: TRBV18
clone size: NA
CDR3 protein: CASSPGRQGLTTGQPQHF

V gene: TRBV13
clone size: NA
CDR3 protein: CASAYSVGGSPLHF

V gene: TRBV10-3
clone size: many
CDR3 protein: CAISVSSGDYNEQFF

V gene: TRBV2
clone size: NA
CDR3 protein: CASSARTGRNTEAFF

V gene: TRBV4-2
clone size: NA
CDR3 protein: CASSQTGTRTYEQYF

V gene: TRBV19
clone size: NA
CDR3 protein: CASSIITQNTEAFF

V gene: TRBV7-9
clone size: NA
CDR3 protein: CASSLTGEQPQHF

V gene: TRBV20-1
clone size: once
CDR3 protein: CSARGQGEAFF

V gene: TRBV6-5
clone size: NA
CDR3 protein: CASSSGGVETQYF

V gene: TRBV25-1
clone size: NA
CDR3 protein: CASSEPGQGGNEQFF

V gene: TRBV10-2
clone size: once
CDR3 protein: CASSEQGQGNGYTF

V gene: TRBV28
clone size: NA
CDR3 protein: CASRSRSYEQYF

V gene: TRBV7-8
clone size: NA
CDR3 protein: CASSPPMLSSYNEQFF

V gene: TRBV5-1
clone size: NA
CDR3 protein: CASSLTRTVLSRDYGYTF

V gene: TRBV4-2
clone size: NA
CDR3 protein: CASSRGAGGTYEQYF

V gene: TRBV11-3
clone size: NA
CDR3 protein: CASSLDGQGHTEAFF

V gene: TRBV18
clone size: once
CDR3 protein: CASSPIQANTGELFF

V gene: TRBV4-1
clone size: NA
CDR3 protein: CASSPPGTGDEKLFF

V gene: TRBV5-6
clone size: NA
CDR3 protein: CASSLLAGRSDTQYF

V gene: TRBV4-1
clone size: NA
CDR3 protein: CASSQAGTSGSYEQYF

V gene: TRBV7-8
clone size: NA
CDR3 protein: CASSYTRDNYEQYF

V gene: TRBV18
clone size: once
CDR3 protein: CASSPPPGTGNFAYVEQYF

V gene: TRBV11-2
clone size: NA
CDR3 protein: CASSPLISGNEQYF

V gene: TRBV7-8
clone size: once
CDR3 protein: CASSYAGSYTDTQYF

V gene: TRBV6-6
clone size: NA
CDR3 protein: CASSHRQGQETQYF

V gene: TRBV28
clone size: NA
CDR3 protein: CASSYPRNNEQFF

V gene: TRBV14
clone size: once
CDR3 protein: CASSQDSLAGLYEQYF